This T cell receptor (beta chain) emerged from a study of beta chain features in type 1 diabetes (dated by TCRdb to 2017 to 2018). A note on the overall study: No differences in mean age, gender distribution, total cell number or subset yield were found between patients and healthy donors. The study compared TCRB repertoires of sorted circulating CD4+ T cell subsets between recently diagnosed type 1 diabetes patients and matched healthy donors. Regulatory and stem cell-like memory subsets were isolated from only 8 patients and roughly 8 healthy donors, whereas naive and central memory subsets came from all 30 or so donors. Across all samples, roughly 110,000,000 sorted cells were examined, and cell number per subset correlated strongly with RNA yield. General findings and caveats noted by the study authors: Naive, central memory and regulatory TCRB repertoires appeared to be more alike among patients than among healthy donors. Because the HLA sub-analyses included only small numbers of individuals, any influence of HLA type on TCRB rearrangement was left unresolved. Shorter templates might have been favored by PCR, but patient and control samples were amplified and corrected together, so both groups would have been affected equally by any skew. Because cDNA was sequenced instead of genomic DNA, activated cells with high expression could be over-represented, although the groups did not differ in activation or CD3 levels. A moderate but significant shortening of TCRB CDR3 length was observed in type 1 diabetes patients in all four CD4+ subsets. At VDJ recombination sites, patients with type 1 diabetes made fewer insertions and deleted more nucleotides, a pattern implying thymic rearrangement abnormalities.

V trim: 7 bases; J trim: 8 bases; unmatched bases: 7. Spanning cysteine to phenylalanine, the CDR3 consists of 13 amino acids. Just the 39-base CDR3 DNA is kept, in frame starting at base 1. CDR1 MNHNS and CDR2 SASEGT were looked up in the germline V gene. This clone occurred once. Its binding antigen is unknown. Within one base of it there is no much larger clone, and no base qualities were kept. All of the isolated RNA was reverse transcribed with the High Capacity cDNA Reverse Transcription Kit, so expressed TCRB transcripts were sequenced. Naive, central memory and regulatory T cell samples underwent deep immunoSEQ sequencing, averaging about 3.57 million total reads per sample. Sorted cells were lysed in RLT buffer, and RNA was extracted using DNase-treated RNeasy Micro or Mini kits according to cell number. Each cell subset was processed on its own to prevent cross-contamination, while patient and healthy donor samples were processed together. TCRB sequences were amplified from cDNA with the immunoSEQ multiplex PCR, producing 87-bp fragments spanning the CDR3 region. The amplicons were sequenced using the Illumina HiSeq platform. Turning to the authors' computational methods: Synthetic template baselines were used to correct PCR bias computationally, reads within Hamming distance 2 were collapsed, and singletons that could not be merged were discarded. Reads were aligned against IMGT to assign V, D and J genes, CDR3 length and insertions or deletions at six rearrangement sites. Within each subset, clonotype counts were normalized to sorted cell number, and only after that were true diversity and Gini coefficients computed with the tcR R package. The overlap coefficient, calculated on TCRB nucleotide sequences, was used to quantify repertoire sharing. TCRdb took this table from immuneACCESS and kept in-frame rearrangements with V and J called. Such tables lack part of the clones; where checked against another copy, unresolved V genes explain under half of the gap, and the rest is unexplained. V and J calls plus clone size are reproduced from that table; the DNA served to infer D and trimming. Present in this sample are 400,000 or so clones, 9.6% of which were seen just once. The ten largest clonotypes hold less than 0.65% of the sample.

From each donor, a single peripheral blood sample of approximately 120 mL on average was drawn into heparinised tubes. Naive, central memory, regulatory and stem cell-like memory CD4+ T cells were sorted on a BD FACSAria II using a panel including CD45RO, CCR7, CD25, CD127, CD95 and CD27. A purity above 95% was achieved for all sorted populations. PBMCs were isolated right away by Lymphoprep density gradient centrifugation and were stained directly, without culture. To minimize batch effects, samples were stained and sorted in pairs, one healthy donor with one patient per experiment. The receptor was derived from a man under 40 with type 1 diabetes. Here the chain combines TRBV6-1 and TRBJ2-1, with TRBD1 matching 8 junction bases. The sequencing sample was made of central memory CD4+ T cells from blood. This receptor carries the CDR3 CASNARGPDEQFF. The sequence in DNA is TGTGCCAGCAACGCCAGGGGGCCGGATGAGCAGTTCTTC.